The 11 T cell receptor beta chains presented below share a single source sample, sequenced in a study of CD8+CD57+ T cells in acquired aplastic anemia. The TCR beta profiling, which covered VDJ combination and CDR3 sequence, was carried out using genomic DNA as the template. TCRdb redid the calling of the reads with MiXCR, one entry per CDR3 protein. Among over 250,000 distinct CDR3 sequences, approximately 60% were seen once, and the ten largest hold 1% to 1.5%. Patients selected for sequencing had displayed CD8+CD57+ cell expansion by flow cytometry. Input material: sorted CD4+, CD8+, or CD8+CD57+ T cells (not recorded which) from PBMCs. The receptors come from a human donor with aplastic anemia.

This clonotype was counted at least ten times. This chain joins TRBV20-1 and TRBJ2-7; no firm D call. V was trimmed by 3 bases and J by 4 bases, leaving 4 bases between them. Germline CDR1 reads DFQATT; CDR2 reads SNEGSKA (reference sequence). This CDR3 contains 10 residues. DNA for the CDR3: TGCAGTGCTAGTGCTTACGAGCAGTACTTC. Its translation: CSASAYEQYF.

This rearrangement joins TRBV15 to TRBJ1-6, with D perhaps TRBD1 (6 bases). Per germline, CDR1 LNHNV and CDR2 YYDKDF (reference sequence). CDR3 length: 15 residues. V was clipped by 0 bases and J by 11 bases, with 14 bases between them. DNA of the CDR3: TGTGCCACCAGCAGAGAGGGGATAGGGGGGGCACCCCTCCACTTT. Translation: CATSREGIGGAPLHF. The whole variable domain, filled in from reference TRBV15 and TRBJ1-6, reads DAMVIQNPRYQVTQFGKPVTLSCSQTLNHNVMYWYQQKSSQAPKLLFHYYDKDFNNEADTPDNFQSRRPNTSFCFLDIRSPGLGDTAMYLCATSREGIGGAPLHFGNGTRLTVT.

In this sample, this clonotype turned up many times. The V call is TRBV19, the J call TRBJ2-7; TRBD1 matches at 7 bases. Trimming took 2 bases from V and 1 from J; bases not matched to a gene: 5. The CDR3 length is 15 residues. CDR1 LNHDA and CDR2 SQIVND come from the germline V gene (reference sequence). As DNA, the CDR3 is TGTGCCAGTAGTATATGGACAGGTACGTCCTACGAGCAGTACTTC. This codes for CASSIWTGTSYEQYF.

The chain couples TRBV15 to TRBJ2-7; 7 nucleotides match TRBD2. Per germline, CDR1 LNHNV and CDR2 YYDKDF (reference sequence). The CDR3 loop spans 14 amino acids. V trimming: 3 bases; J trimming: 5 bases; junction bases outside the gene matches: 7. Written as DNA, the CDR3 is TGTGCCACCAGCAGCCGGGAGGTTGTCAACGAGCAGTACTTC. This sequence encodes CATSSREVVNEQYF.

This clonotype was found a few times. V is TRBV10-2 and J is TRBJ2-5, with 10 bases aligning to TRBD1. This CDR3 contains 15 residues. V dropped 6 bases and J dropped 4; count of bases not matched to a gene: 8. CDR1 WSHSY and CDR2 SAAADI come from the germline V gene. In nucleotides, the CDR3 is TGCGCCAGCAGAGACAGGGGGCTAGGATCAGAGACCCAGTACTTC. Translating it yields CASRDRGLGSETQYF.

Concerning this clonotype itself: The junction departs from germline at one end; a sequencing error may be responsible. The chain joins TRBV15 to TRBJ1-4; TRBD1 matches at 10 bases. The CDR3 runs to 15 residues. Germline CDR1 and CDR2: LNHNV and YYDKDF (reference sequence). For the CDR3, the DNA is TGTGCCACCAGCGCGCCCGGGACAGGGGTTCAAAAACTGCCTTTT. Protein: CATSAPGTGVQKLPF.

This chain joins TRBV5-1 and TRBJ2-7, with a tentative D call TRBD1 (6 bases). Trimming stripped 3 bases from V and 2 bases from J, with 9 bases between. The CDR3 loop spans 13 amino acids. Germline CDR1 SGHRS, CDR2 YFSETQ. The CDR3 protein is CASSWRTAYEQYF. The DNA of the CDR3 is TGCGCCAGCAGCTGGCGGACAGCCTACGAGCAGTACTTC.

The gene calls are TRBV10-3 and TRBJ1-2; no definite D call. There are 11 residues in the CDR3. Trimming shortened V by 3 bases and J by 3 bases, and 2 bases separated the two germline ends. Germline V lookup: CDR1 ENHRY, CDR2 SYGVKD. CDR3 amino acids: CAISDDYGYTF. The CDR3 region has the DNA TGTGCCATCAGTGACGACTATGGCTACACCTTC.

This clonotype has at least ten counts. The chain recombines TRBV24-1 with TRBJ2-1; TRBD2 agrees at 7 bases. Germline CDR1 reads KGHDR; CDR2 reads SFDVKD. V lost 5 bases and J lost 5; bases outside the gene matches: 8. This CDR3 spans 15 amino acids. In DNA, the CDR3 is TGTGCCACCAGTGGGGGGGGTGGTCTACACAATGAGCAGTTCTTC. Translation: CATSGGGGLHNEQFF.

This clonotype was counted ten times or more. J is TRBJ2-3 and V is TRBV5-8, with a tentative D call TRBD2 (6 bases). Germline CDR1 SGHTS, CDR2 YDEGEE. Trimming left V 7 bases short and J 5 bases short, with 17 bases between. The CDR3 extends over 14 amino acids. The chain's CDR3 is CASPTRGHGDTQYF. In DNA form, the CDR3 reads TGTGCCAGCCCAACGCGGGGTCATGGAGATACGCAGTATTTT.

As regards this clonotype: Compared with germline, one end of the junction differs, possibly owing to a read error. J is TRBJ2-1 and V is TRBV19; 7 bases line up with TRBD1. The CDR3 has 13 amino acids. Germline CDR1 is LNHDA and CDR2 is SQIVND (reference sequence). As DNA, the CDR3 is TGTGCCAGTAAAGAGACAGGGTACAACGAGCAGTTCTTC. Translating it yields CASKETGYNEQFF.